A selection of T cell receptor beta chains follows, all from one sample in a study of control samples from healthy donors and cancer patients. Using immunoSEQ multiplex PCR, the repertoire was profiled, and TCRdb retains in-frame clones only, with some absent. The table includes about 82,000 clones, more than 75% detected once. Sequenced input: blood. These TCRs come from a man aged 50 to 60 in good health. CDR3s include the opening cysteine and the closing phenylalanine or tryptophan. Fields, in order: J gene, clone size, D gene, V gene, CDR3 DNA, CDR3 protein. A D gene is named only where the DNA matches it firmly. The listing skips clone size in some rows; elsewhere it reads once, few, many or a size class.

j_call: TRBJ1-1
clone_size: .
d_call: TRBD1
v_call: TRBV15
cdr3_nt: TGTGCCACCAGCAGAGATTGGGACAGAGAAGCTTTCTTT
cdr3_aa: CATSRDWDREAFF

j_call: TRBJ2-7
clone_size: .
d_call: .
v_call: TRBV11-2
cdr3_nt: TGTGCCAGCAGCTTGGGGGCGGGGGTGTACGAGCAGTACTTC
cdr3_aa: CASSLGAGVYEQYF

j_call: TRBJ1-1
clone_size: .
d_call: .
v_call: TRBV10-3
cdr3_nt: TGTGCCATCAGTGAGTCGAAAGCTGAAGCTTTCTTT
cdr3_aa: CAISESKAEAFF

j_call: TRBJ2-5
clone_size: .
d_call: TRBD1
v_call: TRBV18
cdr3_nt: TGTGCCAGCTCACCCCGGGACAGTCAAGAGACCCAGTACTTC
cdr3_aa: CASSPRDSQETQYF

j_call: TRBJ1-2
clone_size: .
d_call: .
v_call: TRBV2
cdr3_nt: TGTGCCAGCAGTGATCCGATGGGTGGCTACACCTTC
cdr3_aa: CASSDPMGGYTF

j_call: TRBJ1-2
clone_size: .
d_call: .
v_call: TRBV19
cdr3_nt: TGTGCCAGTACCATCCAACAAGCTAACTATGGCTACACCTTC
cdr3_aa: CASTIQQANYGYTF

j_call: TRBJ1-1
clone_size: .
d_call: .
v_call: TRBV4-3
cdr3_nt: TGCGCCAGCAGCCAAGATCGGGCATTGAGCACTGAAGCTTTCTTT
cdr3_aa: CASSQDRALSTEAFF

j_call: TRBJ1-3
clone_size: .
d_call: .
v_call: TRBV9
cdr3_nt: TGTGCCAGCAGCCCCCATCCCGGTAGCTCTGGAAACACCATATATTTT
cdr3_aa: CASSPHPGSSGNTIYF

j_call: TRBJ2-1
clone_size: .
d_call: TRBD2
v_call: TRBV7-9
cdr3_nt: TGTGCCAGCACAGCGGGAGGCTACAATGAGCAGTTCTTC
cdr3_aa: CASTAGGYNEQFF

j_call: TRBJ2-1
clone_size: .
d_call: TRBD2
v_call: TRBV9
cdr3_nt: TGTGCCAGCAGCGTCGGACTAGCGGGAGGGAGATACAATGAGCAGTTCTTC
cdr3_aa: CASSVGLAGGRYNEQFF

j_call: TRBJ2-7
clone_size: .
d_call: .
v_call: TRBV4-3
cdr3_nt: TGCGCCAGCAGCCAAGATTCCCGGTCCTACGAGCAGTACTTC
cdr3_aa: CASSQDSRSYEQYF

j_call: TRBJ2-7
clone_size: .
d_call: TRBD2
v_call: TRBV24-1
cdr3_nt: TGTGCCACCAGTCAGGCGGGAGATTATGGGGAGCAGTACTTC
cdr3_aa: CATSQAGDYGEQYF

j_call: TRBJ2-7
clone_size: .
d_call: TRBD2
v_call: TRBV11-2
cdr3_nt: TGTGCCAGCAGCTTAGAGGCTAGCGGTTGGGAAGGCTACGAGCAGTACTTC
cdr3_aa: CASSLEASGWEGYEQYF

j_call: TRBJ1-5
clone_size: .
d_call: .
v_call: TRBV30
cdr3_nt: TGTGCCTGGAGTGTACAAGGAGGGTATCAGCCCCAGCATTTT
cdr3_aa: CAWSVQGGYQPQHF

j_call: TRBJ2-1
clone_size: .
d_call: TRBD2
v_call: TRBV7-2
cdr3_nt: TGTGCCAGCAGCTTCCCTAGCGGGGCTTACAATGAGCAGTTCTTC
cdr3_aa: CASSFPSGAYNEQFF

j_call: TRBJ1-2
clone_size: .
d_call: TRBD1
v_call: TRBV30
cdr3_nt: TGTGCTCGTACAGGGGGCCACTATGGCTACACCTTC
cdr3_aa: CARTGGHYGYTF

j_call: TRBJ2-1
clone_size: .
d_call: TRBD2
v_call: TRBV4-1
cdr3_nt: TGCGCCAGCAGCCAGCCGAAGGGACTAGGGGGTAATGAGCAGTTCTTC
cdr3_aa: CASSQPKGLGGNEQFF

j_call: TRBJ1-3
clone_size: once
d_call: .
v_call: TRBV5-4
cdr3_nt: TGTGCCAGCAGCTTAGTAGGAGGATCCTCTGGAAACACCATATATTTT
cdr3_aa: CASSLVGGSSGNTIYF

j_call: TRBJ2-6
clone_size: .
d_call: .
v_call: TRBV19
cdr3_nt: TGTGTCAGTACCATGGGGTCAGGGGTAGGGGCCAACGTCCTGACTTTC
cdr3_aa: CVSTMGSGVGANVLTF

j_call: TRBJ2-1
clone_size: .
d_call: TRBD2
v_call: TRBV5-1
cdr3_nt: TGCGCCAGCAGTACTAGCGGGGGTTACAATGAGCAGTTCTTC
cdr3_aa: CASSTSGGYNEQFF

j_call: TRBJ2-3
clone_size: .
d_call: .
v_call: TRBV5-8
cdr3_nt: TGTGCCAGCAGCTTTCGGGCGGTAACAGATACGCAGTATTTT
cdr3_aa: CASSFRAVTDTQYF

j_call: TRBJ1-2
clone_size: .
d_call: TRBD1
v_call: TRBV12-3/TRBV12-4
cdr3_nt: TGTGCCAGCAGTTTTCCAGGGGGCAGTGGCTACACCTTC
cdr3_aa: CASSFPGGSGYTF

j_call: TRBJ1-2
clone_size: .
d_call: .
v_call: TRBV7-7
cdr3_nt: TGTGCCAGCAGCTTAGATTCCGGGCAGGGCTACACCTTC
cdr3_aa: CASSLDSGQGYTF

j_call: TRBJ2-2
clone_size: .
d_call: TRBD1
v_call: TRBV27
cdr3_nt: TGTGCCAGCAGTTCGGGACAGTACACCGGGGAGCTGTTTTTT
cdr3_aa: CASSSGQYTGELFF

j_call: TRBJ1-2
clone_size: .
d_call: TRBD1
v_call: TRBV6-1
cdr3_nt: TGTGCCAGCAGTGAAGCCCCCCTGACAGGGCCCTATGGCTACACCTTC
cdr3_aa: CASSEAPLTGPYGYTF

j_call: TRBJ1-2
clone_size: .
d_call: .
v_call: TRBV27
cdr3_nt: TGTGCCAGCAGCCCGCCGGGGGCAGACCTCTATGGCTACACCTTC
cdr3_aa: CASSPPGADLYGYTF

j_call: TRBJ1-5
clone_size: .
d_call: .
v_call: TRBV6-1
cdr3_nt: TGTGCCAGCAGTGAAGCGCTATGGGAGGGGAGCAATCAGCCCCAGCATTTT
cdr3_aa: CASSEALWEGSNQPQHF

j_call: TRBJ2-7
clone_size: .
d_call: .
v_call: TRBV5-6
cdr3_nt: TGTGCCAGCAGCTCGCAAAGGAGCTCCTACGAGCAGTACTTC
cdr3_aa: CASSSQRSSYEQYF

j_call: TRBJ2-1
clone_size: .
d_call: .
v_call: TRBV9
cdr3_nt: TGTGCCAGCAGCGTAACCGGGACCAGCTCCTACAATGAGCAGTTCTTC
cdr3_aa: CASSVTGTSSYNEQFF

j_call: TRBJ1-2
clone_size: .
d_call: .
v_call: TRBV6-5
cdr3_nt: TGTGCCAGCAGTCGCGGAGTCGGCTACACCTTC
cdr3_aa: CASSRGVGYTF

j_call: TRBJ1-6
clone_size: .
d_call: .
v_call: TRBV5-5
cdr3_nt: TGTGCCAGCAGGACACAGGGAGTTAATTCACCCCTCCACTTT
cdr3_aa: CASRTQGVNSPLHF

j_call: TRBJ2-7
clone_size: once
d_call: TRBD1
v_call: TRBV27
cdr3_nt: TGTGCCAGCAAGCCCGGGACAGGGTACTACGAGCAGTACTTC
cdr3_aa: CASKPGTGYYEQYF

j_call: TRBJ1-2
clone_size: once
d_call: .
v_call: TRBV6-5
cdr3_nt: TGTGCCAGTGGCCGGGAGGACTTTGGCTACACCTTC
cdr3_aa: CASGREDFGYTF

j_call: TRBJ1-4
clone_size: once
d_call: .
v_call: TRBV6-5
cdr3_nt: TGTGCCAGCAGAGGCGGAGCTAATGAAAAACTGTTTTTT
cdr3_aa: CASRGGANEKLFF

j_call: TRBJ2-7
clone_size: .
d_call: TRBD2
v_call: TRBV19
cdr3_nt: TGTGCCAGTACGCCCAGCGGGGGCCTGACCCTGGGGCAGTACTTC
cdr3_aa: CASTPSGGLTLGQYF

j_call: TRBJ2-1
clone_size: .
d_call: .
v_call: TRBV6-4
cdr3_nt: TGTGCCAGCAGGCCTAATCGGGCCTACAATGAGCAGTTCTTC
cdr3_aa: CASRPNRAYNEQFF

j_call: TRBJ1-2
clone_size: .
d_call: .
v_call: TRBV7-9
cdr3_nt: TGTGCCAGCAGCCCAAGGGAGAACTATGGCTACACCTTC
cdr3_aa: CASSPRENYGYTF